The rows below give T cell receptor beta chains drawn from one sample of a study of cytomegalovirus exposure and HLA in healthy donors. Clones were sequenced by immunoSEQ multiplex PCR, and TCRdb holds only the in-frame ones, with some missing. The sample lists around 80,000 clones, over 60% seen once, with roughly 4% in the top ten. Sample: PBMCs. All receptors derive from a male donor in good health and CMV-seropositive. Both conserved end residues are trimmed from each CDR3. The order of the fields is V gene, J gene, clone size, CDR3 protein. Part of the rows lack a size; the others show once, few, many or a class for expanded clones.

>TRBV2|TRBJ1-4|NA
ASSGRTGTGGRKLF
>TRBV9|TRBJ1-2|NA
ASSAEARTGGYGYT
>TRBV5-6|TRBJ1-1|NA
ASSLDRDTEAF
>TRBV18|TRBJ1-1|few
ASSPGQGTTEAF
>TRBV28|TRBJ1-6|NA
ASTGTADSPLH
>TRBV5-4|TRBJ2-1|NA
ASSKDRDHEQF
>TRBV9|TRBJ1-2|NA
ASSPGTGSYGYT
>TRBV29-1|TRBJ2-1|NA
SVAGGGPDEQF
>TRBV5-1|TRBJ2-1|few
ASSSRTSGGSYNEQF
>TRBV4-2|TRBJ1-1|NA
ASSRDRDTEAF
>TRBV19|TRBJ1-5|NA
ASRTGTGRGQPQH
>TRBV1|TRBJ2-7|NA
TSSHPGLYLYEQY
>TRBV29-1|TRBJ2-5|NA
SVVPPPVAGETQY
>TRBV7-9|TRBJ2-5|NA
ASSQGAQSQY
>TRBV30|TRBJ2-1|NA
AWWDRDYNEQF
>TRBV30|TRBJ2-3|NA
AWRGGAGGPTQY
>TRBV15|TRBJ1-4|NA
ATSTAGPKALF
>TRBV4-2|TRBJ1-6|few
ASSQERGTSAPLH
>TRBV7-6|TRBJ2-1|NA
ASSLTSGYNEQF
>TRBV2|TRBJ2-2|NA
ASPSGGSGELF
>TRBV6-1|TRBJ1-2|NA
ASSPTGPQGGGYT
>TRBV5-6|TRBJ2-1|few
ASSLYRGLAGVREQF
>TRBV14|TRBJ1-4|NA
ASSRRTTNEKLF
>TRBV7-2|TRBJ2-7|NA
ASSYLTSGRVAYEQY
>TRBV30|TRBJ1-6|NA
AWSVTRVDSYNSPLH
>TRBV18|TRBJ1-1|NA
ASSPPMGTQNTEAF
>TRBV9|TRBJ2-1|NA
ASSVGEQGWGYNEQF
>TRBV5-4|TRBJ2-3|NA
ASSLDRGGADTQY
>TRBV6-5|TRBJ2-7|NA
ASSYGQSRHEQY
>TRBV11-2|TRBJ2-1|NA
ASSLRTSGFDEQF
>TRBV5-4|TRBJ1-5|NA
ASRPTLNRRCNQPQH
>TRBV5-1|TRBJ2-3|few
ASSLGTSRGDTQY
>TRBV6-4|TRBJ1-2|few
ASSEGAQGFGGGSYT
>TRBV15|TRBJ2-7|NA
ATSRPPRRGGEEQY
>TRBV5-1|TRBJ2-2|NA
ASSLTQGTNTGELF
>TRBV25-1|TRBJ1-2|NA
ASSDPTGNYGYT
>TRBV6-5|TRBJ1-1|NA
ASSYGGLNTEAF
>TRBV6-1|TRBJ2-3|few
ASSDRVIDTQY
>TRBV7-2|TRBJ2-7|NA
ASSSGLAGAVGEQY
>TRBV19|TRBJ2-2|NA
ASSRGQGRALDRELF
>TRBV12-5|TRBJ2-3|few
ASGLDEAGVRGTQY
>TRBV18|TRBJ1-2|NA
ASSPSSGYT